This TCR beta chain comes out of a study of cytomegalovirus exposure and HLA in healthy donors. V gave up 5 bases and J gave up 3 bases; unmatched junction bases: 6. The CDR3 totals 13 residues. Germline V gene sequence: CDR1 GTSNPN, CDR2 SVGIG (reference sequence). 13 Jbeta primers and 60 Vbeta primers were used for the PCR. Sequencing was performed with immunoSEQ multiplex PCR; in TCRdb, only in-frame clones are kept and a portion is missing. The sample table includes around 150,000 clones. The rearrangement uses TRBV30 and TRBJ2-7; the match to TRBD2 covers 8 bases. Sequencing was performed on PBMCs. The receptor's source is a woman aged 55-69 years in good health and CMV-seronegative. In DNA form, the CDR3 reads TGTGCCTGGGGACTAGCAGATTTCTACGAGCAGTACTTC. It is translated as CAWGLADFYEQYF.